These T cell receptor beta chains were read from a single sample in a study of T-cell reconstitution after alpha-beta-depleted transplantation in children. MiXCR, applied by TCRdb to the PCR reads, yields one record per CDR3 protein. The sample holds about 92,000 distinct CDR3 sequences, roughly an eighth seen once. Sequenced material: PBMCs from the stem cell graft donor, taken from the stem cell graft. The receptors here all came from a human donor who donated a stem cell graft to a child with inherited bone marrow failure. Each CDR3 is given with its conserved first and last residue. D genes are given only for firm matches. Not all rows give a size; the values are once, few, many and, for expanded clones, a class.

NA	few	TRBJ1-1	TRBV6-5	CASSYGGAGEAFF	TGTGCCAGCAGTTACGGGGGGGCAGGTGAAGCTTTCTTT
TRBD1	few	TRBJ2-7	TRBV7-9	CASSQRDRGYEQYF	TGTGCCAGCAGCCAACGGGACAGGGGTTACGAGCAGTACTTC
NA	many	TRBJ1-5	TRBV6-2/TRBV6-3	CASSGVRGGANQPQHF	TGTGCCAGCAGTGGGGTACGGGGGGGTGCCAATCAGCCCCAGCATTTT
NA	many	TRBJ2-7	TRBV29-1	CSVEEVMAGAPYEQYF	TGCAGCGTTGAAGAAGTAATGGCGGGGGCTCCTTACGAGCAGTACTTC
NA	many	TRBJ1-1	TRBV5-1	CASSLVSGRQNTEAFF	TGCGCCAGCAGCTTGGTGTCGGGCAGACAGAACACTGAAGCTTTCTTT
NA	many	TRBJ1-6	TRBV20-1	CSARDSSATPDNSPLHF	TGCAGTGCTAGAGATTCGTCAGCGACCCCGGATAATTCACCCCTCCACTTT
NA	many	TRBJ2-3	TRBV5-1	CASSPPSTSTDTQYF	TGCGCCAGCAGCCCACCTAGCACTAGCACAGATACGCAGTATTTT
NA	NA	TRBJ2-1	TRBV2	CASRGKTREYNEQFF	TGTGCCAGCAGAGGGAAAACCAGGGAATACAATGAGCAGTTCTTC
NA	many	TRBJ1-5	TRBV7-2	CASSIDGSNQPQHF	TGTGCCAGCAGCATAGACGGAAGCAATCAGCCCCAGCATTTT
NA	NA	TRBJ1-6	TRBV19	CASMDPGNSPLHF	TGTGCCAGTATGGACCCCGGGAATTCACCCCTCCACTTT
NA	many	TRBJ1-1	TRBV7-9	CASSSYPGQMLNTEAFF	TGTGCCAGCAGCTCCTACCCGGGACAAATGCTGAACACTGAAGCTTTCTTT
NA	many	TRBJ1-1	TRBV3-1	CASSQVLMGRAEAFF	TGTGCCAGCAGCCAAGTTTTGATGGGAAGGGCTGAAGCTTTCTTT
TRBD2	many	TRBJ2-1	TRBV20-1	CSARRMTGTSTNEQFF	TGCAGTGCTAGACGAATGACAGGGACTAGCACCAATGAGCAGTTCTTC
NA	medium-sized	TRBJ2-3	TRBV28	CASSLPSDTQYF	TGTGCCAGCAGTTTACCCTCAGATACGCAGTATTTT
TRBD1	few	TRBJ2-6	TRBV18	CASSPPTGVGANVLTF	TGTGCCAGCTCACCACCGACAGGGGTTGGGGCCAACGTCCTGACTTTC
NA	few	TRBJ1-5	TRBV6-6	CASRDPTREPQHF	TGTGCCAGCAGGGACCCCACCAGGGAGCCCCAGCATTTT
TRBD2	few	TRBJ2-3	TRBV20-1	CSAVSGITDTQYF	TGCAGTGCTGTCAGCGGGATAACGGATACGCAGTATTTT
NA	many	TRBJ2-5	TRBV24-1	CATSRPGPPAQETQYF	TGTGCCACCAGTAGACCGGGACCCCCTGCCCAAGAGACCCAGTACTTC
NA	many	TRBJ1-5	TRBV6-2/TRBV6-3	CASSLASRGQPQHF	TGTGCCAGCTCGCTGGCGAGTCGCGGACAGCCCCAGCATTTT
NA	many	TRBJ2-1	TRBV12-3/TRBV12-4	CASSLGGPFRVEQFF	TGTGCCAGCAGTTTGGGCGGTCCTTTTCGAGTTGAGCAGTTCTTC
TRBD1	NA	TRBJ1-4	TRBV4-2	CASSPRPGGGFNEKLFF	TGTGCCAGCAGCCCACGACCAGGGGGCGGATTTAATGAAAAACTGTTTTTT
NA	many	TRBJ1-1	TRBV7-9	CASSLVGGRTEAFF	TGTGCCAGCAGCTTAGTCGGGGGGCGGACTGAAGCTTTCTTT
NA	NA	TRBJ2-1	TRBV7-6	CASSLAAVSEQFF	TGTGCCAGCAGCTTAGCTGCTGTATCTGAGCAGTTCTTC
TRBD1	few	TRBJ1-4	TRBV7-2	CASRASGGRSEKLFF	TGTGCCAGCAGAGCTTCAGGGGGGAGAAGTGAAAAACTGTTTTTT
NA	many	TRBJ2-2	TRBV20-1	CSAREGGASNTGELFF	TGCAGTGCTAGAGAGGGAGGAGCCTCGAACACCGGGGAGCTGTTTTTT
NA	many	TRBJ2-1	TRBV18	CASSPPIGNGIGEQFF	TGTGCCAGCTCACCCCCGATCGGTAATGGTATCGGGGAGCAGTTCTTC
NA	many	TRBJ1-2	TRBV3-1	CASSPRWDRYYGYTF	TGTGCCAGCAGCCCCCGATGGGACCGCTACTATGGCTACACCTTC